These 27 T cell receptor beta chains came from one sample sequenced in a study of lymphopenia after photon versus proton radiotherapy (dated by TCRdb to about 2019). Library preparation used the immunoSEQ multiplex PCR assay. This is the immuneACCESS table as TCRdb keeps it, with only in-frame sequences that have V and J called. A part of the clones is gone; compared with another copy, unresolved V genes explain less than half, and the rest is unexplained. In all, the sample holds about 50,000 clones, and more than 85% of those were seen once. More than 15% of the sample is held by the ten biggest clonotypes. This sample comprised peripheral blood, obtained from a patient treated with photon-based radiotherapy. The receptors were gathered from a woman in her thirties or forties with cholangiocarcinoma.

For the CDR3, the DNA is TGTGCCAGCAGTCCAAGAACAGGGGGCGGCAATCAGCCCCAGCATTTT. Translated, it gives CASSPRTGGGNQPQHF. The chain has TRBV27 and TRBJ1-5; 9 nucleotides match TRBD1. From germline, CDR1 is MNHEY and CDR2 SMNVEV (reference sequence). The CDR3 runs 16 residues. Losses at the gene ends were 5 bases for V and 2 bases for J; bases not matched to a gene: 7.

The chain employs TRBV19 and TRBJ2-6; D call uncertain. CDR1 LNHDA and CDR2 SQIVND come from the germline V gene (reference sequence). V was trimmed by 7 bases and J by 1 base, leaving 2 bases between them. The CDR3 covers 12 residues. CDR3 nucleotide sequence: TGTGCCAGTATATCTGGGGCCAACGTCCTGACTTTC. As protein: CASISGANVLTF.

The CDR3 loop is CASSLDSAEAFF. CDR3 nucleotides: TGTGCCAGCAGCTTGGATTCGGCTGAAGCTTTCTTT. J is TRBJ1-1 and V is TRBV5-4; D unclear. Per germline, CDR1 SGHNT and CDR2 YYREEE (reference sequence). The length of the CDR3 is 12 residues. The germline V and J ends were trimmed by 0 bases and 6 bases, with 6 bases remaining between them.

The rearrangement joins TRBV19 to TRBJ2-5, with 10 bases lining up with TRBD2. The germline V gene encodes CDR1 LNHDA and CDR2 SQIVND (reference sequence). CDR3 length: 14 residues. V dropped 5 bases and J dropped 5; count of bases not matched to a gene: 5. The CDR3: CASSDSGGRETQYF. The CDR3 DNA is TGTGCCAGTAGTGATAGCGGGGGGAGGGAGACCCAGTACTTC.

This chain links TRBV5-1 with TRBJ2-2; D is possibly TRBD2 (6 bases). The CDR3 runs 16 residues. The germline gives CDR1 SGHRS, CDR2 YFSETQ. Trimming shortened V by 3 bases and J by 5 bases, and 17 bases separated the two germline ends. CDR3 in DNA: TGCGCCAGCAGCTCCCAGCCGGGGGTCAGAACCGGGGAGCTGTTTTTT. Protein product: CASSSQPGVRTGELFF.

The chain has TRBV2 and TRBJ1-5; TRBD1 is a possible D gene (5 bases). The CDR3 consists of 15 residues. Germline values: CDR1 SNHLY, CDR2 FYNNEI. The V gene lost 6 bases and the J gene lost 3 bases, with 15 bases spanning the gap. CDR3: CASSSGHPDNQPQHF. DNA for the CDR3: TGTGCCAGCAGCAGCGGACACCCCGACAATCAGCCCCAGCATTTT.

The chain links TRBV5-8 to TRBJ2-7; D gene ambiguous. Germline V lookup: CDR1 SGHTS, CDR2 YDEGEE. The CDR3 has 12 amino acids. Trimming cost V 0 bases and J 5 bases, with 6 bases left between them. The CDR3 DNA is TGTGCCAGCAGCTTGGTACATCACGAGCAGTACTTC. Protein: CASSLVHHEQYF.

The CDR3 loop is CASSSSLDSYEQYF. CDR3 bases: TGCGCCAGCAGCTCTTCCCTGGACTCCTACGAGCAGTACTTC. The chain recombines TRBV5-1 with TRBJ2-7; D not resolved. This CDR3 contains 14 residues. Germline CDR1 and CDR2: SGHRS and YFSETQ. Deletions cut 3 bases from V and 0 bases from J, with 10 bases between. Full variable domain (rest looked up from reference TRBV5-1 and TRBJ2-7): KAGVTQTPRYLIKTRGQQVTLSCSPISGHRSVSWYQQTPGQGLQFLFEYFSETQRNKGNFPGRFSGRQFSNSRSEMNVSTLELGDSALYLCASSSSLDSYEQYFGPGTRLTVT.

The CDR3 sequence is CASRGVISTDTQYF. The CDR3 bases are TGTGCCTCACGCGGAGTAATTTCCACAGATACGCAGTATTTT. V is TRBV2 and J is TRBJ2-3; D is ambiguous. The germline gives CDR1 SNHLY, CDR2 FYNNEI. This CDR3 spans 14 amino acids. Trimming removed 11 bases from V and 2 bases from J, with 17 bases in between.

The chain carries TRBV30 and TRBJ1-2; weak D call: TRBD1 (6 bases). Between the trimmed V and J ends, which lost 7 bases and 2 bases, there was a span of 17 bases. This CDR3 spans 14 amino acids. Germline loops: CDR1 GTSNPN, CDR2 SVGIG (reference sequence). CDR3 residues: CALFGGQANYGYTF. Here the CDR3 DNA reads TGTGCCTTATTTGGGGGCCAGGCAAACTATGGCTACACCTTC.

This chain connects TRBV7-9 to TRBJ1-1, with TRBD1 matching over 9 bases. CDR1 is SEHNR and CDR2 is FQNEAQ in the germline V gene (reference sequence). This CDR3 has 13 residues. The ends lost 7 bases at V and 5 bases at J; junction bases unmatched: 5. CDR3 in amino acids: CASTTDRGTEAFF. CDR3 in DNA: TGTGCCAGCACCACTGACAGGGGGACTGAAGCTTTCTTT.

CDR3 DNA sequence: TGCGCCAGCAGCCAAGATTGGTCGAGTGCGGAAGAAAAACTGTTTTTT. Its protein is CASSQDWSSAEEKLFF. The chain joins TRBV4-1 to TRBJ1-4; no definite D call. V dropped 0 bases and J dropped 8 bases, with 16 bases sitting between them. This CDR3 has 16 amino acids. Germline V gene data show CDR1 as MGHRA and CDR2 as YSYEKL.

V usage is TRBV4-1 and J usage is TRBJ1-1, with D perhaps matching TRBD1 (5 bases). Trimming removed 1 base at V and 1 base at J, with 7 bases between. Per germline, CDR1 MGHRA and CDR2 YSYEKL. This CDR3 has 14 amino acids. The CDR3 coding sequence is TGCGCCAGCAGCCAAGGGACACCGAACACTGAAGCTTTCTTT. Translated: CASSQGTPNTEAFF.

The J gene is TRBJ1-2, the V gene TRBV28; no definite D call. CDR1 is MDHEN and CDR2 is SYDVKM in the germline V gene. The germline V and J ends were trimmed by 6 bases and 5 bases, with 7 bases remaining between them. The CDR3 runs 11 residues. This CDR3 is CASSQGYGYTF. The CDR3 DNA follows: TGTGCCAGCAGCCAAGGGTATGGCTACACCTTC.

This clone came up once. The J gene is TRBJ1-1, the V gene TRBV7-3; D not resolved. There are 13 residues in the CDR3. Trimming stripped 3 bases from V and 5 bases from J, with 10 bases between. Germline CDR1 and CDR2: SGHTA and FQGTGA. The CDR3: CASSFRSKTEAFF. The CDR3 DNA reads TGTGCCAGCAGCTTCCGCTCCAAGACTGAAGCTTTCTTT.

The chain employs TRBV19 and TRBJ1-5; 7 bases align to TRBD1. Germline CDR1 reads LNHDA; CDR2 reads SQIVND (reference sequence). The J segment lost 1 base and the V segment lost 5 bases, leaving 5 bases of the junction unmatched. CDR3 length: 15 amino acids. The CDR3 DNA reads as TGTGCCAGTAGTCTCGACAGGGAAAGCAATCAGCCCCAGCATTTT. Translation gives CASSLDRESNQPQHF.

This rearrangement joins TRBV30 to TRBJ2-3, with no clear D. The germline V and J ends were trimmed by 4 bases and 5 bases, with 13 bases remaining between them. Germline loops: CDR1 GTSNPN, CDR2 SVGIG (reference sequence). The CDR3 is made up of 13 amino acids. This CDR3 is CAWKGNFRDTQYF. In DNA form, the CDR3 reads TGTGCCTGGAAAGGGAATTTTAGAGATACGCAGTATTTT.

This clone came up a few times. The chain has TRBV7-9 and TRBJ2-5, with 7 bases fitting TRBD1. This CDR3 contains 15 residues. Germline CDR1 SEHNR, CDR2 FQNEAQ (reference sequence). V gave up 5 bases and J gave up 2 bases; unmatched junction bases: 8. CDR3 DNA sequence: TGTGCCAGCAGCCGGATAGGACAGGCACAAGAGACCCAGTACTTC. This encodes CASSRIGQAQETQYF.

The chain recombines TRBV29-1 with TRBJ2-5; 8 bases map to TRBD1. The CDR3 is 13 residues long. Germline trimming cut 4 bases from V and 5 bases from J; bases unmatched to any gene: 6. Germline V gene lookup returns CDR1 SQVTM and CDR2 ANQGSEA. Written as DNA, the CDR3 is TGCAGCGTTGTCGGACAGGGTCAGGAGACCCAGTACTTC. This codes for CSVVGQGQETQYF.

In DNA form, the CDR3 reads TGTGCCAGCAGCTTAGTTGGGCCCCAGGACTATGGCTACACCTTC. Its translation is CASSLVGPQDYGYTF. V is TRBV7-3 and J is TRBJ1-2; no reliable D call. CDR1 and CDR2 from the germline V gene are SGHTA and FQGTGA. Trimming removed 2 bases at V and 3 bases at J, with 13 bases between. The CDR3 runs to 15 residues.

This clone has only one observation. The rearrangement joins TRBV28 to TRBJ1-5; 12 nucleotides line up with TRBD1. This CDR3 has 18 residues. Losses at the gene ends were 6 bases for V and 2 bases for J; bases not matched to a gene: 11. CDR1 MDHEN and CDR2 SYDVKM come from the germline V gene. The CDR3 loop is CASSSPGQGAFGNQPQHF. The CDR3 bases are TGTGCCAGCAGCTCCCCGGGACAGGGGGCCTTTGGCAATCAGCCCCAGCATTTT.

The chain has TRBV7-9 and TRBJ1-2; D uncertain. The CDR3 is 14 amino acids. Per germline, CDR1 SEHNR and CDR2 FQNEAQ (reference sequence). V was pared by 0 bases and J by 13 bases, with 18 bases between. The CDR3 DNA sequence: TGTGCCAGCAGCTTAGCGCCGGACTCTCCCCCCGCCACCTTC. Translated, it gives CASSLAPDSPPATF.

The V call is TRBV28, the J call TRBJ2-5; 11 bases align to TRBD2. Germline loops: CDR1 MDHEN, CDR2 SYDVKM. The CDR3 loop spans 18 amino acids. V gave up 2 bases and J gave up 5 bases; unmatched junction bases: 13. The CDR3 sequence is CASSLPQFSGRAGETQYF. DNA for the CDR3: TGTGCCAGCAGTTTACCCCAATTTAGCGGGAGGGCCGGTGAGACCCAGTACTTC.

DNA of the CDR3: TGTGCCAGCAGCTTAGGGATTTCGGGGGGCAGGGAGACCCAGTACTTC. Translating gives CASSLGISGGRETQYF. V gene TRBV7-2 combines with J gene TRBJ2-5, with D tentatively TRBD2 (7 bases). The CDR3 consists of 16 residues. Germline CDR1 SGHTA, CDR2 FQGNSA. Trimming cost V 1 base and J 5 bases, with 17 bases left between them.

The rearrangement links TRBV7-2 to TRBJ2-5, with 12 bases matching TRBD2. Germline CDR1 and CDR2: SGHTA and FQGNSA. CDR3 size: 17 residues. V lost 1 base, J lost 7 bases, and 10 bases stayed unmatched. The CDR3 nucleotides read TGTGCCAGCAGCTTAGTTCTCGGACTAGCGGGATGGGCGACCCAGTACTTC. As protein: CASSLVLGLAGWATQYF.

In regard to this clone: At one boundary the junction diverges from the germline segment, which might be a read error. The J gene is TRBJ2-2, the V gene TRBV30; tentatively, D is TRBD1 (5 bases). The germline CDR1 and CDR2 sequences are GTSNPN and SVGIG (reference sequence). This CDR3 has 15 amino acids. CDR3 in amino acids: CAWSAKGQNAGELFF. The CDR3 DNA reads as TGTGCCTGGAGTGCGAAGGGGCAGAACGCCGGGGAGCTGTTTTTT.

In this sample, this clone turned up once. The chain is built from TRBV7-2 and TRBJ2-3; TRBD1 is a possible D gene (6 bases). Looked up from germline, CDR1 is SGHTA and CDR2 is FQGNSA. Trimming shortened V by 3 bases and J by 0 bases, and 19 bases separated the two germline ends. The CDR3 loop spans 18 amino acids. Here the CDR3 DNA reads TGTGCCAGCAGCTTTCAGGGACAAGGGTTATCTAGCACAGATACGCAGTATTTT. This sequence encodes CASSFQGQGLSSTDTQYF.